These T cell receptor beta chains were read from a single sample in a study of T cells after posttransplantation cyclophosphamide. The repertoire was sequenced with immunoSEQ multiplex PCR; TCRdb's copy has only in-frame clones and lacks some. In total the sample includes tens of thousands of clones, none of them seen once. The sample was PBMCs. Source of these receptors: a man aged 40-49 years in good health, CMV-negative, and a related stem cell transplant donor. The CDR3 runs from the conserved cysteine through the conserved F or W. The order of the fields is CDR3 protein, CDR3 DNA, D gene, V gene, clone size, J gene. A D gene is named only where the DNA matches it firmly. The listing skips clone size in some rows; elsewhere it reads once, few, many or a size class.

CDR3aa: CASSPGLATYEQYF
CDR3nt: TGCGCCAGCAGCCCTGGACTAGCGACCTACGAGCAGTACTTC
d_gene: TRBD2
v_gene: TRBV4-1
abundance: few
j_gene: TRBJ2-7

CDR3aa: CASSFVGGSTDTQYF
CDR3nt: TGCGCCAGCAGCTTTGTAGGGGGCAGCACAGATACGCAGTATTTT
d_gene: TRBD1
v_gene: TRBV5-1
abundance: many
j_gene: TRBJ2-3

CDR3aa: CASSPNRREGYTF
CDR3nt: TGTGCCAGCAGCCCCAACCGGAGGGAGGGCTACACCTTC
d_gene: -
v_gene: TRBV7-2
abundance: -
j_gene: TRBJ1-2

CDR3aa: CASSSSRVTQGLFF
CDR3nt: TGTGCCAGCAGCTCATCCAGGGTTACTCAAGGTCTGTTTTTT
d_gene: -
v_gene: TRBV5-6
abundance: many
j_gene: TRBJ2-2

CDR3aa: CASSDSRGGTDTQYF
CDR3nt: TGTGCCAGCAGTGACTCGCGGGGGGGCACAGATACGCAGTATTTT
d_gene: TRBD2
v_gene: TRBV6-4
abundance: many
j_gene: TRBJ2-3

CDR3aa: CASNEDDTGELFF
CDR3nt: TGTGCCAGCAACGAGGATGACACCGGGGAGCTGTTTTTT
d_gene: -
v_gene: TRBV11-2
abundance: many
j_gene: TRBJ2-2

CDR3aa: CATRDRANQPQHF
CDR3nt: TGTGCCACCCGGGACAGGGCTAATCAGCCCCAGCATTTT
d_gene: TRBD1
v_gene: TRBV27
abundance: many
j_gene: TRBJ1-5

CDR3aa: CASSVASGVSTDTQYF
CDR3nt: TGTGCCAGCAGCGTCGCTAGCGGGGTTAGCACAGATACGCAGTATTTT
d_gene: TRBD2
v_gene: TRBV9
abundance: -
j_gene: TRBJ2-3

CDR3aa: CASIKDRGVTEAFF
CDR3nt: TGTGCCAGCATCAAGGACAGGGGAGTCACTGAAGCTTTCTTT
d_gene: TRBD1
v_gene: TRBV6-1
abundance: many
j_gene: TRBJ1-1

CDR3aa: CASSEARGGLGEQFF
CDR3nt: TGTGCCAGCAGTGAAGCGCGTGGAGGGCTAGGTGAGCAGTTCTTC
d_gene: -
v_gene: TRBV2
abundance: many
j_gene: TRBJ2-1

CDR3aa: CASHRRRLDTDTQYF
CDR3nt: TGTGCCAGTCATAGACGCCGGCTAGACACAGATACGCAGTATTTT
d_gene: -
v_gene: TRBV9
abundance: -
j_gene: TRBJ2-3

CDR3aa: CASSPTGSRGTYEQYF
CDR3nt: TGTGCCAGCAGCCCTACGGGGTCTCGGGGAACCTACGAGCAGTACTTC
d_gene: -
v_gene: TRBV7-9
abundance: -
j_gene: TRBJ2-7

CDR3aa: CASSVERGGSYNEQFF
CDR3nt: TGTGCCAGCAGCGTAGAGAGGGGGGGGTCCTACAATGAGCAGTTCTTC
d_gene: -
v_gene: TRBV9
abundance: few
j_gene: TRBJ2-1

CDR3aa: CASSERLANTEAFF
CDR3nt: TGTGCCAGCAGTGAAAGATTGGCGAACACTGAAGCTTTCTTT
d_gene: -
v_gene: TRBV25-1
abundance: -
j_gene: TRBJ1-1

CDR3aa: CASSPWTSGSLLDEQFF
CDR3nt: TGTGCCAGCAGCCCATGGACTAGCGGGAGTCTGCTCGATGAGCAGTTCTTC
d_gene: TRBD2
v_gene: TRBV14
abundance: few
j_gene: TRBJ2-1

CDR3aa: CASSYLKKSGSTDTQYF
CDR3nt: TGTGCCAGCAGCTACCTGAAGAAAAGCGGGAGCACAGATACGCAGTATTTT
d_gene: -
v_gene: TRBV7-8
abundance: many
j_gene: TRBJ2-3

CDR3aa: CASSNLPGQGKNEQFF
CDR3nt: TGTGCCAGTAGTAACCTCCCGGGACAGGGCAAGAATGAGCAGTTCTTC
d_gene: TRBD1
v_gene: TRBV19
abundance: many
j_gene: TRBJ2-1

CDR3aa: CASSEHTGLNSPLHF
CDR3nt: TGTGCCAGCAGTGAACACACCGGACTAAATTCACCCCTCCACTTT
d_gene: -
v_gene: TRBV25-1
abundance: few
j_gene: TRBJ1-6

CDR3aa: CASSADNYGYTF
CDR3nt: TGCGCCAGCAGCGCAGATAACTATGGCTACACCTTC
d_gene: -
v_gene: TRBV5-1
abundance: many
j_gene: TRBJ1-2

CDR3aa: CASSEYGGAGNEKLFF
CDR3nt: TGTGCCAGCAGTGAATACGGGGGGGCGGGCAATGAAAAACTGTTTTTT
d_gene: -
v_gene: TRBV6-1
abundance: many
j_gene: TRBJ1-4

CDR3aa: CASSLGQLPQHF
CDR3nt: TGTGCCAGCAGCTTAGGTCAGTTGCCCCAGCATTTT
d_gene: -
v_gene: TRBV7-8
abundance: many
j_gene: TRBJ1-5

CDR3aa: CASSEPAGGAGELFF
CDR3nt: TGTGCCAGCAGTGAACCGGCGGGAGGGGCCGGGGAGCTGTTTTTT
d_gene: TRBD2
v_gene: TRBV6-1
abundance: -
j_gene: TRBJ2-2

CDR3aa: CASSNNRVKTPQHF
CDR3nt: TGTGCCAGCAGCAACAATCGGGTTAAGACGCCCCAGCATTTT
d_gene: -
v_gene: TRBV5-6
abundance: many
j_gene: TRBJ1-5

CDR3aa: CASAVGGAETQYF
CDR3nt: TGCGCCAGCGCGGTAGGGGGGGCAGAGACCCAGTACTTC
d_gene: -
v_gene: TRBV5-1
abundance: many
j_gene: TRBJ2-5

CDR3aa: CASSEWPPPYEQYF
CDR3nt: TGTGCCAGCAGTGAATGGCCCCCGCCCTACGAGCAGTACTTC
d_gene: -
v_gene: TRBV6-1
abundance: many
j_gene: TRBJ2-7

CDR3aa: CASRTPGLQNYGYTF
CDR3nt: TGTGCCAGCAGGACCCCGGGACTCCAAAACTATGGCTACACCTTC
d_gene: -
v_gene: TRBV6-1
abundance: many
j_gene: TRBJ1-2

CDR3aa: CASGRLRGGMTGNTIYF
CDR3nt: TGCGCCAGCGGCCGCTTAAGGGGCGGAATGACTGGAAACACCATATATTTT
d_gene: -
v_gene: TRBV5-1
abundance: -
j_gene: TRBJ1-3

CDR3aa: CSVTQGGMTEAFF
CDR3nt: TGCAGCGTGACACAGGGTGGGATGACTGAAGCTTTCTTT
d_gene: -
v_gene: TRBV29-1
abundance: many
j_gene: TRBJ1-1

CDR3aa: CASSSGLGVAETQYF
CDR3nt: TGTGCCAGCAGCTCGGGATTGGGAGTAGCGGAGACCCAGTACTTC
d_gene: -
v_gene: TRBV7-2
abundance: few
j_gene: TRBJ2-5

CDR3aa: CASSLTGAKEAFF
CDR3nt: TGTGCCAGCAGTTTGACAGGGGCGAAGGAAGCTTTCTTT
d_gene: TRBD1
v_gene: TRBV7-9
abundance: many
j_gene: TRBJ1-1

CDR3aa: CASSPGGRATGELFF
CDR3nt: TGTGCCAGCAGCCCAGGGGGGAGAGCGACCGGGGAGCTGTTTTTT
d_gene: -
v_gene: TRBV7-2
abundance: many
j_gene: TRBJ2-2

CDR3aa: CASRPQGALGANVLTF
CDR3nt: TGTGCCAGCAGACCACAGGGGGCGCTTGGGGCCAACGTCCTGACTTTC
d_gene: TRBD1
v_gene: TRBV2
abundance: many
j_gene: TRBJ2-6

CDR3aa: CASSSDRVNTEAFF
CDR3nt: TGTGCCAGCAGCTCAGACAGGGTAAACACTGAAGCTTTCTTT
d_gene: TRBD1
v_gene: TRBV7-2
abundance: many
j_gene: TRBJ1-1